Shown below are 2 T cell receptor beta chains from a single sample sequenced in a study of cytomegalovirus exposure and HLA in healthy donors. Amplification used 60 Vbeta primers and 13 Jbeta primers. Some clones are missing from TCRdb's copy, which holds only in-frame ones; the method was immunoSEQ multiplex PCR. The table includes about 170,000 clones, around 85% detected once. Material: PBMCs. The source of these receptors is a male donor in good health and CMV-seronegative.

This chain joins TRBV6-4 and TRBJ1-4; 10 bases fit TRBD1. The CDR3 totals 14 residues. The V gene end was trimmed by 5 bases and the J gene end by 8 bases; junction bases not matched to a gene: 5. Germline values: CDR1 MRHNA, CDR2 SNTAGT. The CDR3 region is CASSSGTGDEKLFF. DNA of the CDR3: TGTGCCAGCAGTTCCGGGACAGGGGACGAAAAACTGTTTTTT.

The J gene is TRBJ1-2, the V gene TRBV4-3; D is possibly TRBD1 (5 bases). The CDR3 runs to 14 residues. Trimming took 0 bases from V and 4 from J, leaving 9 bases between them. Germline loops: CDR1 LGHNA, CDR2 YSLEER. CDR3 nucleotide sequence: TGCGCCAGCAGCCAAGACCCAGGGCCCTATGGCTACACCTTC. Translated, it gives CASSQDPGPYGYTF.